This T cell receptor beta chain stems from a study of blood T cell repertoires in COVID-19. This clone appeared once. V was pared by 6 bases and J by 3 bases, with 12 bases between. The CDR3 runs to 13 residues. CDR1 is LNHDA and CDR2 is SQIVND in the germline V gene (reference sequence). Generated by immunoSEQ multiplex PCR, the TCRdb table keeps only in-frame clones and is missing some. Among 29,000 or so clones listed, about two thirds were seen once. Sequenced material: peripheral blood. The V call is TRBV19, the J call TRBJ2-7; D possibly corresponds to TRBD1 (5 bases). The receptor was isolated from a human donor in a cohort sampled during active COVID-19. Here the CDR3 DNA reads TGTGCCAGTAGCCTTCAGGGTTTCTACGAGCAGTACTTC. This encodes CASSLQGFYEQYF.